The 10 T cell receptor beta chains in this list originate from one sample, sequenced in a study of T-cell memory formation after mild COVID-19. One entry per CDR3 protein results from TCRdb running MiXCR on the 5' RACE reads. The sample contains 500,000 to 600,000 distinct CDR3 sequences, roughly 18% of which appear only once. The specimen was PBMCs or a T cell subset sorted from them (not recorded which). These receptors all come from an adult woman who had mild COVID-19 (a few samples of this study predate the infection). Cell type and time point are not known.

The chain couples TRBV7-2 to TRBJ2-5, with D unresolved. The CDR3 extends over 13 amino acids. V was clipped by 6 bases and J by 1 base, with 9 bases between them. Germline V lookup: CDR1 SGHTA, CDR2 FQGNSA. The DNA for the CDR3 is TGTGCCAGCAGGGCCCCTCTCCAAGAGACCCAGTACTTC. Translation gives CASRAPLQETQYF.

A few counts support this clonotype. This chain connects TRBV18 to TRBJ2-1, with D perhaps matching TRBD1 (6 bases). Per germline, CDR1 KGHSH and CDR2 LQKENI. Trimming pared 2 bases from V and 7 bases from J, leaving 24 bases between. The CDR3 extends over 18 amino acids. CDR3 nucleotides: TGTGCCAGCTCACCATACGTCCTAGGGAAGGACAGCAAGAATGAGCAGTTCTTC. This gives the protein CASSPYVLGKDSKNEQFF.

This sequence joins TRBV5-1 and TRBJ2-1; 8 bases line up with TRBD2. Germline V lookup: CDR1 SGHRS, CDR2 YFSETQ. V lost 0 bases and J lost 8; bases outside the gene matches: 7. The CDR3 length is 15 residues. CDR3 nucleotide sequence: TGCGCCAGCAGCTTGGCGGTAGCGGGGATCGATGAGCAGTTCTTC. Its protein product is CASSLAVAGIDEQFF.

This clonotype was found many times. The V call is TRBV7-9, the J call TRBJ2-5, with D possibly TRBD1 on 6 matching bases. V gave up 4 bases and J gave up 2 bases, with 14 bases separating them. The CDR3 is made up of 15 amino acids. Germline V lookup: CDR1 SEHNR, CDR2 FQNEAQ (reference sequence). The CDR3 loop reads CASSSLTRGQETQYF. In DNA form, the CDR3 reads TGTGCCAGCAGCTCACTCACAAGGGGGCAAGAGACCCAGTACTTC. The full variable domain, completed using reference TRBV7-9 and TRBJ2-5, is DTGVSQNPRHKITKRGQNVTFRCDPISEHNRLYWYRQTLGQGPEFLTYFQNEAQLEKSRLLSDRFSAERPKGSFSTLEIQRTEQGDSAMYLCASSSLTRGQETQYFGPGTRLLVL.

V is TRBV18 and J is TRBJ1-5; D remains unclear. This CDR3 region has 14 residues. From germline, CDR1 is KGHSH and CDR2 LQKENI. Trimming left V 5 bases short and J 1 base short, with 9 bases between. This CDR3 is CASSSLSSNQPQHF. Here the CDR3 DNA reads TGTGCCAGCTCATCACTTTCCAGCAATCAGCCCCAGCATTTT.

This chain links TRBV21-1 with TRBJ2-3; TRBD1 is the table's D call, not checked against the DNA. TRBV21-1 is given as a pseudogene. This CDR3 has 16 residues. This chain's CDR3 is CASSKGNRGLTDTQYF. CDR3 DNA: TGTGCCAGCAGCAAGGGGAACAGGGGATTGACAGATACGCAGTATTTT.

This rearrangement joins TRBV29-1 to TRBJ2-7; D is ambiguous. Germline V gives CDR1 SQVTM, CDR2 ANQGSEA. The CDR3 spans 12 residues. V was pared by 0 bases and J by 4 bases, with 7 bases between. CDR3 sequence: CSVEDHRYEQYF. The CDR3 DNA sequence: TGCAGCGTTGAAGATCATCGTTACGAGCAGTACTTC.

Only a few counts were recorded for this clonotype. The chain recombines TRBV5-6 with TRBJ1-2; the D is unclear. In germline, CDR1 is SGHDT, CDR2 YYEEEE. V lost 6 bases and J lost 4, with 13 bases in between. This CDR3 has 13 residues. The CDR3 region is CASTPWAVYGYTF. The DNA of the CDR3 is TGTGCCAGCACCCCCTGGGCGGTCTATGGCTACACCTTC. The full variable domain, completed using reference TRBV5-6 and TRBJ1-2, is DAGVTQSPTHLIKTRGQQVTLRCSPKSGHDTVSWYQQALGQGPQFIFQYYEEEERQRGNFPDRFSGHQFPNYSSELNVNALLLGDSALYLCASTPWAVYGYTFGSGTRLTVV.

This clonotype was observed a few times. The chain links TRBV20-1 to TRBJ2-7; no clear D. V lost 5 bases to trimming and J lost 0 bases, with 11 bases between them. This CDR3 spans 13 amino acids. Germline values: CDR1 DFQATT, CDR2 SNEGSKA (reference sequence). The CDR3 DNA reads TGCAGTGCTTTTACTGAAGACTCCTACGAGCAGTACTTC. Translating gives CSAFTEDSYEQYF.

The chain employs TRBV7-2 and TRBJ2-7; possibly TRBD1 or TRBD2 for D (6 bases each). Trimming removed 3 bases from V and 2 bases from J, with 23 bases in between. Germline loops: CDR1 SGHTA, CDR2 FQGNSA. This CDR3 contains 18 residues. The CDR3 coding sequence is TGTGCCAGCAGCTTCACTACTCCTCCGGGGGACACAACCTACGAGCAGTACTTC. This gives the protein CASSFTTPPGDTTYEQYF.